These 5 T cell receptor beta chains came from one sample sequenced in a study of blood T cells in healthy people across ages. A sample-barcoded 5' primer and a J-beta primer mix were used in a second PCR of roughly 7 to 12 cycles. TCRdb re-derived calls from the 5' RACE reads in MiXCR, one entry per CDR3 protein. The sample lists approximately 780,000 distinct CDR3 sequences, around 24% seen once, with about 2.9% in the top ten. This same sample was also taken into another study, of T cells of mothers and their children.

The sequencing sample was made of blood. The receptors originated from a boy aged 10-17 years in good health.

As for this clonotype: One end of the junction fails to match germline, which may point to a read error. The V and J genes are TRBV10-3 and TRBJ2-7; D might be TRBD1 (6 bases). Germline values: CDR1 ENHRY, CDR2 SYGVKD. The CDR3 consists of 12 residues. CDR3 sequence: CATRQAGYERYF. DNA of the CDR3: TGTGCCACCAGACAGGCTGGGTACGAGCGGTACTTC.

This sequence joins TRBV5-1 and TRBJ2-7; a possible D gene is TRBD2 (5 bases). The V end lost 4 bases, the J end lost 3 bases, and 17 bases lay between the germline ends. Per the germline V gene, CDR1 is SGHRS and CDR2 is YFSETQ. The CDR3 extends over 15 amino acids. The CDR3 DNA is TGCGCCAGCAGCCCCGGATCCGGGGTTCACTACGAGCAGTACTTC. Protein sequence: CASSPGSGVHYEQYF.

This sequence joins TRBV7-3 and TRBJ2-2, with D possibly matching TRBD2 (5 bases). The germline V and J ends were trimmed by 1 base and 4 bases, with 13 bases remaining between them. From germline, CDR1 is SGHTA and CDR2 FQGTGA. The length of the CDR3 is 16 residues. CDR3 residues: CASSLNPAAVTGELFF. CDR3 DNA: TGTGCCAGCAGCTTAAACCCCGCAGCGGTCACCGGGGAGCTGTTTTTT.

This clonotype was recorded many times. One end of the junction is discordant with germline, which a read error may explain. The chain combines TRBV12-3 or TRBV12-4 with TRBJ1-6; TRBD1 is a possible D gene (5 bases). The CDR3 is made up of 12 amino acids. For the CDR3, the DNA is TGTGCCAGCAGAGGGGATAACTCACCCCTCCACTTT. Protein product: CASRGDNSPLHF.

The chain uses TRBV6-5 and TRBJ2-1; 10 bases match TRBD1. This CDR3 spans 19 amino acids. Germline trimming cut 3 bases from V and 10 bases from J; bases unmatched to any gene: 21. The germline CDR1 and CDR2 sequences are MNHEY and SVGAGI. This chain's CDR3 is CASSYGTLPLGQGVGEQFF. CDR3 sequence (DNA): TGTGCCAGCAGTTATGGAACCTTGCCTTTAGGACAGGGGGTCGGCGAGCAGTTCTTC.